A single sample is the source of the 9 T cell receptor beta chains below, sequenced in a study of patients and donors after allogeneic stem cell transplantation. MiXCR, applied by TCRdb to the RT-PCR reads, yields one record per CDR3 protein. Altogether around 160,000 distinct CDR3 sequences are present, roughly 30% being singletons, with the ten largest covering around 3.3%. The sample was blood, either unsorted or a sorted T cell fraction (not recorded which). The receptors were sampled from a human donor who was either an allogeneic HSCT recipient or a stem cell or donor lymphocyte infusion donor (not recorded which). It is not recorded whose cells these are; they may come from a transplant donor.

This rearrangement joins TRBV2 to TRBJ1-6; no firm D call. This CDR3 is built from 13 residues. Germline V CDR1 and CDR2: SNHLY, FYNNEI. Trimming shortened V by 4 bases and J by 9 bases, and 10 bases separated the two germline ends. The CDR3 sequence: CASSGDLGSPLHF. The CDR3 DNA is TGTGCCAGCAGTGGTGACTTGGGTTCACCCCTCCACTTT.

This chain links TRBV5-1 with TRBJ2-3; 7 bases are a match to TRBD2. Germline V CDR1 and CDR2: SGHRS, YFSETQ. Trimming at V came to 0 bases and at J to 1 base, leaving 2 bases not matched to a gene. The CDR3 loop spans 15 amino acids. CDR3 amino acids: CASSLGAGRTDTQYF. CDR3 in DNA: TGCGCCAGCAGCTTGGGAGCGGGACGCACAGATACGCAGTATTTT.

V usage is TRBV28 and J usage is TRBJ2-1; TRBD1 matches 9 bases. CDR1 is MDHEN, CDR2 SYDVKM, per germline. This CDR3 has 13 amino acids. Trimming took 6 bases from V and 10 from J; bases not matched to a gene: 7. The CDR3 DNA is TGTGCCAGCAGGGACAGGGGCCCACACGAGCAGTTCTTC. Its translation: CASRDRGPHEQFF.

This chain links TRBV27 with TRBJ1-2; D is unresolved. This CDR3 spans 15 amino acids. The germline V gene encodes CDR1 MNHEY and CDR2 SMNVEV (reference sequence). Trimming pared 7 bases from V and 4 bases from J, leaving 19 bases between. CDR3 sequence: CASKGLGAGLYGYTF. For the CDR3, the DNA is TGTGCCAGCAAAGGACTCGGTGCAGGCCTCTATGGCTACACCTTC.

The table lists this clonotype with a few counts. V is TRBV6-2 or TRBV6-3 and J is TRBJ2-4, with 7 bases identical to TRBD1. This CDR3 contains 15 residues. Unmatched junction bases numbered 6, after V lost 6 bases and J lost 1 base. Per germline, CDR1 MNHEY and CDR2 SVGEGT. CDR3: CASRTTGEAKNIQYF. For the CDR3, the DNA is TGTGCCAGCAGAACCACAGGGGAGGCCAAAAACATTCAGTACTTC.

About this clonotype itself: One end of the junction fails to match germline, which may point to a read error. The V gene is TRBV7-7, the J gene TRBJ2-5; TRBD1 is a possible D gene (6 bases). TRBJ2-1 explains the end of the DNA better; the J call may be wrong. The CDR3 has 14 amino acids. Per the germline V gene, CDR1 is SSHAT and CDR2 is FNYEAQ (reference sequence). The CDR3 DNA sequence: TGTGCTAGCAGCTTAGGGACACCGAACAATGAGCAGTTCTTC. Residues: CASSLGTPNNEQFF.

This sequence joins TRBV10-3 and TRBJ2-5; D not certain. CDR3 size: 12 residues. CDR1 is ENHRY and CDR2 is SYGVKD in the germline V gene. The germline V and J ends were trimmed by 8 bases and 2 bases, with 9 bases remaining between them. CDR3 sequence reads: CAIGYGQETQYF. The CDR3 bases are TGTGCCATCGGGTACGGACAAGAGACCCAGTACTTC.

This sequence joins TRBV12-3 or TRBV12-4 and TRBJ1-5; maybe TRBD1 (6 bases). The CDR3 runs 14 residues. The V gene lost 8 bases and the J gene lost 1 base, with 12 bases spanning the gap. The DNA for the CDR3 is TGTGCCAGCGGGGGAGGGGGAAGCAATCAGCCCCAGCATTTT. Protein: CASGGGGSNQPQHF.

This chain's CDR3 is CASSRQGSTNEKLFF. CDR3 DNA sequence: TGTGCCAGCAGCCGACAGGGCTCAACTAATGAAAAACTGTTTTTT. The chain has TRBV7-2 and TRBJ1-4; TRBD1 aligns across 7 bases. The germline V gene encodes CDR1 SGHTA and CDR2 FQGNSA. The J segment lost 0 bases and the V segment lost 5 bases, leaving 3 bases of the junction unmatched. The CDR3 consists of 15 residues.